Sequencing of this T cell receptor (beta chain) was carried out in a study of control samples from healthy donors and cancer patients. Some clones are missing from TCRdb's copy, which holds only in-frame ones; the method was immunoSEQ multiplex PCR. The table records around 110,000 clones, 93% of them present only once. V was clipped by 5 bases and J by 1 base, with 5 bases between them. The germline gives CDR1 SGHTA, CDR2 FQGNSA. This CDR3 region has 13 residues. The sequenced sample consisted of blood. The V gene is TRBV7-2, the J gene TRBJ2-2; D remains unclear. This receptor was obtained from a young man in good health. The CDR3 sequence is CASSRVNTGELFF. In DNA form, the CDR3 reads TGTGCCAGCAGCCGAGTGAACACCGGGGAGCTGTTTTTT.